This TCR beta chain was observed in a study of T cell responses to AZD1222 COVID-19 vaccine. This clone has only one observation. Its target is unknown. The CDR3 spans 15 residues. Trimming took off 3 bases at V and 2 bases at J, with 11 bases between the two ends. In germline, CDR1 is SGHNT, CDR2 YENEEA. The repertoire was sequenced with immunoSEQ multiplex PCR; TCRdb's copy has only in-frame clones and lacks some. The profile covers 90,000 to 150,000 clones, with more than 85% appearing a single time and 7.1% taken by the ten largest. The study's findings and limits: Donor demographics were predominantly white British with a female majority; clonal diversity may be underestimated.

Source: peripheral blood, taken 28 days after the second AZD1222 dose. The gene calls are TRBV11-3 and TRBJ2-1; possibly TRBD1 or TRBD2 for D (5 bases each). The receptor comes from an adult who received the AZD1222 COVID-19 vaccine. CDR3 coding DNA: TGTGCCAGCAGCTTTTGGGGGACCGCCTACAATGAGCAGTTCTTC. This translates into CASSFWGTAYNEQFF.